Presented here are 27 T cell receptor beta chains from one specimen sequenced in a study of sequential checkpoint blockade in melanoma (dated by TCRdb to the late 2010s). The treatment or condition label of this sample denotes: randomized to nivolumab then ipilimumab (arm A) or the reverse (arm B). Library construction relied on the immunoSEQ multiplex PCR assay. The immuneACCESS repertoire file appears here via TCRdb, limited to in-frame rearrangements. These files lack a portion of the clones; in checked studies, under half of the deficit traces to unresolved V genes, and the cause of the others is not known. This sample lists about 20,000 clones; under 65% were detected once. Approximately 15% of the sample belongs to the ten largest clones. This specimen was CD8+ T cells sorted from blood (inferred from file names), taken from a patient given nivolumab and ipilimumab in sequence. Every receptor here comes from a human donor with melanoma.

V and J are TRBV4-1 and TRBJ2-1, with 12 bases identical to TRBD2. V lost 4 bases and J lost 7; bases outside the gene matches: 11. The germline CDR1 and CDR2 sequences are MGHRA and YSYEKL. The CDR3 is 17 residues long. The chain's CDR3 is CASSLTHLAGGFNEQFF. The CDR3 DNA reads TGCGCCAGCAGCCTAACTCATCTAGCGGGAGGGTTTAATGAGCAGTTCTTC.

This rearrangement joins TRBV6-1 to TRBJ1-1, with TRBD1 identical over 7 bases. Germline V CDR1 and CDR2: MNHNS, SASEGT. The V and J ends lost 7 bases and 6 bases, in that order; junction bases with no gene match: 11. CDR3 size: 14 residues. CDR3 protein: CASTEGAGVAEAFF. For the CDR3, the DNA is TGTGCCAGCACTGAGGGGGCAGGGGTGGCTGAAGCTTTCTTT.

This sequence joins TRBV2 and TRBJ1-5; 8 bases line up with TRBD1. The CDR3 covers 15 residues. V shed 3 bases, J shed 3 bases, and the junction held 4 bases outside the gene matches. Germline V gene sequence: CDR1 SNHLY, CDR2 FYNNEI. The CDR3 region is CASSDDRGFNQPQHF. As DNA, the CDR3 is TGTGCCAGCAGTGATGACAGGGGATTCAATCAGCCCCAGCATTTT.

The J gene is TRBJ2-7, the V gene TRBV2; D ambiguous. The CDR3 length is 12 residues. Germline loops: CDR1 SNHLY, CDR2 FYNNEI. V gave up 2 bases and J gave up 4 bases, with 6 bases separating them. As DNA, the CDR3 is TGTGCCAGCAGTGAAAGAGGTTACGAGCAGTACTTC. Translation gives CASSERGYEQYF. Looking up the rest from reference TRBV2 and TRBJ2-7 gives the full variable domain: EPEVTQTPSHQVTQMGQEVILRCVPISNHLYFYWYRQILGQKVEFLVSFYNNEISEKSEIFDDQFSVERPDGSNFTLKIRSTKLEDSAMYFCASSERGYEQYFGPGTRLTVT.

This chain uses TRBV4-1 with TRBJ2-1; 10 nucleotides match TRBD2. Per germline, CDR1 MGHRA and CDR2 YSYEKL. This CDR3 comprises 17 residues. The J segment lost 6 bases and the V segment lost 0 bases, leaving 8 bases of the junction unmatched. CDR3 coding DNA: TGCGCCAGCAGCCAAGAAGGTTCGAGCGGGGGGGCCAATGAGCAGTTCTTC. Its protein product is CASSQEGSSGGANEQFF.

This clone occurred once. CDR3 region: CASSPIPSSYNEQFF. CDR3 sequence (DNA): TGTGCCAGCAGTCCCATCCCTAGCTCCTACAATGAGCAGTTCTTC. The chain combines TRBV27 with TRBJ2-1; unclear D gene. Germline V gene lookup returns CDR1 MNHEY and CDR2 SMNVEV (reference sequence). The ends were cut back, 5 bases at V and 0 bases at J, with 11 bases in the middle. CDR3 length: 15 amino acids.

The CDR3 DNA reads as TGCAGCGTTGATACCAGGGGGCTTAACAATGAGCAGTTCTTC. Its translation: CSVDTRGLNNEQFF. The chain uses TRBV29-1 and TRBJ2-1; 8 nucleotides match TRBD1. Germline loops: CDR1 SQVTM, CDR2 ANQGSEA. The trim removed 3 bases at V and 5 bases at J, leaving 6 bases unmatched. There are 14 residues in the CDR3.

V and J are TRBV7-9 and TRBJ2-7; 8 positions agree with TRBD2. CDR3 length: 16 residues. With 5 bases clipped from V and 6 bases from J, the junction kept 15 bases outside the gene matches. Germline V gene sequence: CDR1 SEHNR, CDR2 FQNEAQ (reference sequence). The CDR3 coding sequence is TGTGCCAGCAGCCAAGAAGGGACGGGGGGGCTTCTCGAGCAGTACTTC. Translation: CASSQEGTGGLLEQYF.

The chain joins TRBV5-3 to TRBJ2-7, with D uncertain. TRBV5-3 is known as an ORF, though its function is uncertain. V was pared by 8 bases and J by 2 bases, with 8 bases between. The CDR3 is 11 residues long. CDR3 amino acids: CASSATYEQYF. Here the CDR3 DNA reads TGTGCCAGCAGCGCGACCTACGAGCAGTACTTC.

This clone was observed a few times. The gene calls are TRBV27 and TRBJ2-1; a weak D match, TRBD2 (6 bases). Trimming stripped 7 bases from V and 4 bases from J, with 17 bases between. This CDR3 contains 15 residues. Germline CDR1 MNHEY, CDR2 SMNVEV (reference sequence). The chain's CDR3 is CASTLGGSGYNEQFF. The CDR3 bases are TGTGCCAGCACCCTCGGGGGTAGCGGATACAATGAGCAGTTCTTC.

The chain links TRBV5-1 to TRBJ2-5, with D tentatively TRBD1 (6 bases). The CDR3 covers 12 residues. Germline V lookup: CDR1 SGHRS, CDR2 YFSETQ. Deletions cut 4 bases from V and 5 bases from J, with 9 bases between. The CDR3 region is CASSPRGETQYF. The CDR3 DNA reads TGCGCCAGCAGCCCGAGGGGGGAGACCCAGTACTTC.

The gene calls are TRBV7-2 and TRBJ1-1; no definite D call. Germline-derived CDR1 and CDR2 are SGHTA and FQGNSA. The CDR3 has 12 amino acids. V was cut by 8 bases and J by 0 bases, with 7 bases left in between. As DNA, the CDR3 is TGTGCCAGCTCCCCTATGAACACTGAAGCTTTCTTT. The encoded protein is CASSPMNTEAFF.

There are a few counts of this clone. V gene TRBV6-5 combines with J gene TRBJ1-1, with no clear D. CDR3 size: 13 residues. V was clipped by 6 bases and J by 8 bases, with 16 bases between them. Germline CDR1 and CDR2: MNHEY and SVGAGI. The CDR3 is CASRPGWAGEAFF. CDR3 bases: TGTGCCAGCAGACCCGGTTGGGCTGGCGAAGCTTTCTTT.

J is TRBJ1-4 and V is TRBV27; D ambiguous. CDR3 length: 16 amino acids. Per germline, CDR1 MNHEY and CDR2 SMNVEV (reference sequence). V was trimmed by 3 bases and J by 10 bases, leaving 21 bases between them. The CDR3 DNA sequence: TGTGCCAGCAGTTTTGTTGGAGGTGATTTCATCGGAAAACTGTTTTTT. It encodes CASSFVGGDFIGKLFF.

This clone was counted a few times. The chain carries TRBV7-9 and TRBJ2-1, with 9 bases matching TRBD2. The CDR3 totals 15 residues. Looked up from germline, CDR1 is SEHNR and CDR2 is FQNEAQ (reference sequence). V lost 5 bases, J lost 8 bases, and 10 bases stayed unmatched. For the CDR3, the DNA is TGTGCCAGCAGCCCGAGAGGGATAGCGGGAGATGAGCAGTTCTTC. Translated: CASSPRGIAGDEQFF.

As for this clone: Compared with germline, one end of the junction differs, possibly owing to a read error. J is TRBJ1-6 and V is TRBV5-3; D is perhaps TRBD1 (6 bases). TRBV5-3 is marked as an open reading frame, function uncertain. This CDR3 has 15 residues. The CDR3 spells CASSHQTGLNSPLHF. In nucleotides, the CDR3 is TGCGCCAGCAGCCATCAAACAGGGTTGAATTCACCCCTCCACTTT.

The CDR3 is CASSPWSRNTYEQYF. Here the CDR3 DNA reads TGCGCCAGCAGCCCCTGGAGCCGGAATACCTACGAGCAGTACTTC. The chain employs TRBV5-1 and TRBJ2-7; no clear D gene. V lost 4 bases and J lost 2, with 16 bases in between. The CDR3 length is 15 residues. Germline loops: CDR1 SGHRS, CDR2 YFSETQ.

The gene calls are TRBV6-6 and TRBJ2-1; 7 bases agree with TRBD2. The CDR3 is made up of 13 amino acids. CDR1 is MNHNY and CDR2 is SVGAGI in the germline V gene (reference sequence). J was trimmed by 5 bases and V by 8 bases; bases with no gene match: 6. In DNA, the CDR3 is TGTGCCAGCGGACATGGGGGGGACAATGAGCAGTTCTTC. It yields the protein CASGHGGDNEQFF.

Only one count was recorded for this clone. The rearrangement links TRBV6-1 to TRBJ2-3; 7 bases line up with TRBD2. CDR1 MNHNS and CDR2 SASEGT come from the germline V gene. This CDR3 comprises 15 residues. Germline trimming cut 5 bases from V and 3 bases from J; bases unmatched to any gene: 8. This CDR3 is CASSPSGYGTDTQYF. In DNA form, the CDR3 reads TGTGCCAGCAGTCCTAGCGGTTATGGTACAGATACGCAGTATTTT.

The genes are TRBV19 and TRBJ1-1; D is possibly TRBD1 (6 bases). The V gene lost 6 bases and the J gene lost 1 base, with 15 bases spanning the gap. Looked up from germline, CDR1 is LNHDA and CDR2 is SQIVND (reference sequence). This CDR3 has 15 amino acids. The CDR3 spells CASRETGTSNTEAFF. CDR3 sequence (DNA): TGTGCCAGTAGAGAAACCGGGACATCGAACACTGAAGCTTTCTTT.

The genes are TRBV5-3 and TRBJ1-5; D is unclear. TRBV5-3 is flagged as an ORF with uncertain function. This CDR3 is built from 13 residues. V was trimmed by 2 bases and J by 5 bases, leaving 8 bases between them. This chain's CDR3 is CARSLQNYQPQHF. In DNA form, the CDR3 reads TGTGCCAGAAGCTTACAGAATTATCAGCCCCAGCATTTT.

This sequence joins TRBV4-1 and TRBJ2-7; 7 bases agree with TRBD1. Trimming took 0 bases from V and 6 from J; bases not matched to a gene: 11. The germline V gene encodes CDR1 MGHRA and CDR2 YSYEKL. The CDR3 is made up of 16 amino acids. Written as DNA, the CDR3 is TGCGCCAGCAGCCAAGACTCAAGACAGGGAAGCGGCGAGCAGTACTTC. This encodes CASSQDSRQGSGEQYF.

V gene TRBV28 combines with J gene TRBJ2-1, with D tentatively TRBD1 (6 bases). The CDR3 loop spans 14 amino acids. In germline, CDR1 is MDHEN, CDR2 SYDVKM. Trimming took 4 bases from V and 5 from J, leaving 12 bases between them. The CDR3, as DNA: TGTGCCAGCAGTTCCCGACAGGAAGACAATGAGCAGTTCTTC. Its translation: CASSSRQEDNEQFF.

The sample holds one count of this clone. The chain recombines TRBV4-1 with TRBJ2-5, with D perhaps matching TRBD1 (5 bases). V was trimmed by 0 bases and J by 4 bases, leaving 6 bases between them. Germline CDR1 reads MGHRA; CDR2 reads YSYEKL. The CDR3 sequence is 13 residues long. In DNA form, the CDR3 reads TGCGCCAGCAGCCAAGAGACAGCAGAGACCCAGTACTTC. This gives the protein CASSQETAETQYF.

Here the CDR3 DNA reads TGCGCCAGCAGCTTGGTGACTAGCAACAATGAGCAGTTCTTC. Amino acid sequence: CASSLVTSNNEQFF. J is TRBJ2-1 and V is TRBV5-1; 7 positions agree with TRBD2. Germline-derived CDR1 and CDR2 are SGHRS and YFSETQ. V shed 0 bases, J shed 5 bases, and the junction held 2 bases outside the gene matches. The CDR3 sequence is 14 residues long.

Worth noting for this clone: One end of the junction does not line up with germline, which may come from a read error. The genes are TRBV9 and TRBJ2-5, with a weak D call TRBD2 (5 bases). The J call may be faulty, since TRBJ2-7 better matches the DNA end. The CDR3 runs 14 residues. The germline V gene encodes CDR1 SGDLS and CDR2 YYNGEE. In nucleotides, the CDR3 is TGCGCCAGCAGCCCGCTGCCTAGCCTCCACGAGCAGTACTTC. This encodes CASSPLPSLHEQYF.

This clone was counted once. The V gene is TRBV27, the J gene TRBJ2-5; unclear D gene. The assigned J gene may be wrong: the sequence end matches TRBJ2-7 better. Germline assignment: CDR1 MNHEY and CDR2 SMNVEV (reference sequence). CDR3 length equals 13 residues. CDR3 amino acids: CASSPLISYEQYF. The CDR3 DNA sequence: TGTGCCAGCAGTCCACTAATAAGTTACGAGCAGTACTTC.